The source of this T cell receptor (beta chain) is a study of blood T cells in healthy people across ages. Through a sample-barcoded 5' primer and a J-beta primer mix, a second PCR was run for about 6 to 11 cycles. From the 5' RACE reads, TCRdb called clonotypes with MiXCR, one entry per CDR3 protein. The sample includes about 1,800,000 distinct CDR3 sequences, approximately 30% seen only once; the top ten take around 7.7%. Study conclusions and caveats: Long-lived donors exceeded aged donors in naive CD4+ cells and diversity.

Turning to this clonotype: Its target is not known.

Sequencing input: blood. The receptor was derived from a woman aged 25 to 45 in good health.

The CDR3 region has the DNA TGTGCCAGCAACGAACTAGCGGGGGGACGAGAGACCCAGTACTTC. Residues: CASNELAGGRETQYF. This rearrangement joins TRBV2 to TRBJ2-7; 12 positions match TRBD2. The J call could be wrong; TRBJ2-5 is a better fit for the DNA end. Germline values: CDR1 SNHLY, CDR2 FYNNEI. The CDR3 totals 15 residues.